This is a list of T cell receptor beta chains from one sample in a study of early T cells in non-severe SARS-CoV-2 infection. TCRdb redid the calling of the 5' RACE reads with MiXCR, one entry per CDR3 protein. The table has fewer than 120,000 distinct CDR3 sequences, roughly 12% seen once. The source was whole blood, collected at baseline. Receptors were obtained from an adult who was a healthcare worker with PCR-confirmed SARS-CoV-2 infection or an uninfected control (not recorded which). The CDR3 runs from the conserved cysteine through the conserved F or W. D genes are given only for firm matches. Rows give clone size only sometimes, using once, few, many, or a class for an expanded clone.

j_call,d_call,v_call,clone_size,cdr3_aa,cdr3_nt
TRBJ2-5,.,TRBV11-2,.,CASSLGSLLETQYF,TGTGCCAGCAGCTTAGGATCCTTGTTAGAGACCCAGTACTTC
TRBJ1-6,.,TRBV20-1,.,CSVVMGYNSPLHF,TGCAGTGTGGTTATGGGGTATAATTCACCCCTCCACTTT
TRBJ2-5,.,TRBV29-1,.,CSVTRRTASQETQYF,TGCAGCGTAACCCGACGGACAGCCTCCCAAGAGACCCAGTACTTC
TRBJ1-2,.,TRBV7-3,.,CASGPKGGANYGYTF,TGTGCCAGCGGCCCAAAGGGAGGGGCTAACTATGGCTACACCTTC
TRBJ2-7,.,TRBV20-1,.,CSTPGGLPSYEQYF,TGCAGCACCCCCGGAGGACTTCCTTCCTACGAGCAGTACTTC
TRBJ1-4,.,TRBV20-1,few,CSARSHGPPNEKLFF,TGCAGTGCTAGATCCCATGGGCCTCCTAATGAAAAACTGTTTTTT
TRBJ2-5,TRBD2,TRBV29-1,.,CSVVGLQETQYF,TGCAGCGTTGTGGGACTACAAGAGACCCAGTACTTC
TRBJ2-7,.,TRBV7-3,many,CASSLTRFSYEQYF,TGTGCCAGCAGCTTAACGCGGTTTTCCTACGAGCAGTACTTC
TRBJ1-1,.,TRBV7-9,few,CASSLSLGTNTEAFF,TGTGCCAGCAGCTTAAGTCTGGGCACTAACACTGAAGCTTTCTTT
TRBJ1-5,TRBD1,TRBV20-1,few,CSALDRASSNQPQHF,TGCAGTGCCCTAGACAGGGCCAGCAGCAATCAGCCCCAGCATTTT
TRBJ2-7,TRBD1,TRBV29-1,few,CSARDSQSYEQYF,TGCAGCGCTCGGGACAGCCAATCCTACGAGCAGTACTTC
TRBJ2-7,.,TRBV18,many,CASSPGGGGGYEQYF,TGTGCCAGCTCACCCGGGGGAGGGGGCGGCTACGAGCAGTACTTC
TRBJ2-2,TRBD1,TRBV5-1,.,CASSPIRQGAAGELFF,TGCGCCAGCAGCCCCATACGACAGGGGGCGGCCGGGGAGCTGTTTTTT
TRBJ2-3,.,TRBV10-3,few,CAISEGDTQYF,TGTGCCATCAGTGAGGGAGATACGCAGTATTTT
TRBJ1-1,.,TRBV2,.,CATAGMNTEAFF,TGTGCCACCGCGGGGATGAACACTGAAGCTTTCTTT
TRBJ1-5,.,TRBV9,few,CASSPEGSDQPQHF,TGTGCCAGCAGCCCCGAGGGGAGCGATCAGCCCCAGCATTTT
TRBJ2-1,.,TRBV10-1,few,CASSDSASNEQFF,TGCGCCAGCAGTGACTCGGCCTCGAATGAGCAGTTCTTC
TRBJ1-1,.,TRBV7-3,.,CASSSTESTEAFF,TGTGCCAGCAGCTCGACCGAGAGCACTGAAGCTTTCTTT
TRBJ2-5,.,TRBV9,.,CASSPGVVEETQYF,TGTGCCAGCAGCCCAGGGGTCGTAGAAGAGACCCAGTACTTC
TRBJ2-2,.,TRBV5-1,few,CASSLAQGGTGELFF,TGCGCCAGCAGCTTGGCACAGGGAGGCACCGGGGAGCTGTTTTTT
TRBJ2-7,TRBD2,TRBV7-6,few,CASRGLAGNEQYF,TGTGCCAGCAGGGGACTAGCGGGAAACGAGCAGTACTTC
TRBJ1-6,.,TRBV3-1,few,CASSPSSSDSNSPLHF,TGTGCCAGCAGCCCCTCAAGTTCGGACAGCAATTCACCCCTCCACTTT